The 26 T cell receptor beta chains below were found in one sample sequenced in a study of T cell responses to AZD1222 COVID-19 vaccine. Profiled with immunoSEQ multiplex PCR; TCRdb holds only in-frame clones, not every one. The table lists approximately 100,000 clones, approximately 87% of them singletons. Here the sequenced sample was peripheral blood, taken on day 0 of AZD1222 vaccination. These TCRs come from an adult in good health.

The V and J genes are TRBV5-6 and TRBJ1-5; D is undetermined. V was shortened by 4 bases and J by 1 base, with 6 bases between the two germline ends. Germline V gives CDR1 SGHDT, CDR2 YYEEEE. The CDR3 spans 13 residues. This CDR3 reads CASSRESNQPQHF. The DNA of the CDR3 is TGTGCCAGCAGCAGGGAGAGCAATCAGCCCCAGCATTTT. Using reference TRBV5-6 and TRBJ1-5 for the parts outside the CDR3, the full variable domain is DAGVTQSPTHLIKTRGQQVTLRCSPKSGHDTVSWYQQALGQGPQFIFQYYEEEERQRGNFPDRFSGHQFPNYSSELNVNALLLGDSALYLCASSRESNQPQHFGDGTRLSIL.

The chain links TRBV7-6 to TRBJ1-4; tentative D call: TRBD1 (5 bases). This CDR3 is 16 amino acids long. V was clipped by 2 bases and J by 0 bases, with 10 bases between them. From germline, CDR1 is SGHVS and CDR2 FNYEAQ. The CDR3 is CASSLYETATNEKLFF. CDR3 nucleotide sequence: TGTGCCAGCAGCTTATACGAGACAGCAACTAATGAAAAACTGTTTTTT.

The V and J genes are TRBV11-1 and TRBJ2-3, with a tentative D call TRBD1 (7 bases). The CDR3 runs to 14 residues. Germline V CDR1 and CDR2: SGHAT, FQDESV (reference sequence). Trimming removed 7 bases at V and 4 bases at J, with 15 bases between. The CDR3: CASKVARGADTQYF. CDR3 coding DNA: TGTGCCAGCAAGGTAGCCAGGGGGGCAGATACGCAGTATTTT.

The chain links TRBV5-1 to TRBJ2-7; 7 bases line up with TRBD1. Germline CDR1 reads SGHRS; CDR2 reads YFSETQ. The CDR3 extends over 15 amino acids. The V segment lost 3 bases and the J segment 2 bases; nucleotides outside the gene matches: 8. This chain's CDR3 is CASSSGGTGAYEQYF. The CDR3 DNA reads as TGCGCCAGCAGCTCTGGGGGAACAGGGGCCTACGAGCAGTACTTC. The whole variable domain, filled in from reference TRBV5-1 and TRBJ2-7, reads KAGVTQTPRYLIKTRGQQVTLSCSPISGHRSVSWYQQTPGQGLQFLFEYFSETQRNKGNFPGRFSGRQFSNSRSEMNVSTLELGDSALYLCASSSGGTGAYEQYFGPGTRLTVT.

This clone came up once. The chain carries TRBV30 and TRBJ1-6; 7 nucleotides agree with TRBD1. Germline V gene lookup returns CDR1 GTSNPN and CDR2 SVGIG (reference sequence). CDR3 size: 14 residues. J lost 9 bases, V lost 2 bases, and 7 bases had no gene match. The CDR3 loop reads CAWSKGQGGSPLHF. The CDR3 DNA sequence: TGTGCCTGGAGTAAGGGCCAGGGGGGTTCACCCCTCCACTTT.

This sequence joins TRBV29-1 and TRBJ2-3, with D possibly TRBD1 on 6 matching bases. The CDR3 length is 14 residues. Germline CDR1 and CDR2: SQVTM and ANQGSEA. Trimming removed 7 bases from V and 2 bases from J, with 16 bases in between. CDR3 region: CSDAGGQITDTQYF. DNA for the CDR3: TGCAGCGATGCTGGTGGACAGATCACAGATACGCAGTATTTT.

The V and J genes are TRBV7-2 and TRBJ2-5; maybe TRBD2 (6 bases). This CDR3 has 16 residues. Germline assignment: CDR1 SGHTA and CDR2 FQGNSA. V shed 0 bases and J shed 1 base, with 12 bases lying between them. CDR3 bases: TGTGCCAGCAGCTTAGCGCCCAGGAGGGGCCAAGAGACCCAGTACTTC. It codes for CASSLAPRRGQETQYF.

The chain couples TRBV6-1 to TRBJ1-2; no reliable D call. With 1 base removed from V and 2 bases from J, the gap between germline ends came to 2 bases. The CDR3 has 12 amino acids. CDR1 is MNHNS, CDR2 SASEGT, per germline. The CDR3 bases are TGTGCCAGCAGTGAAGGCAACTATGGCTACACCTTC. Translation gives CASSEGNYGYTF.

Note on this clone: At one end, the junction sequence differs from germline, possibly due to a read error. The CDR3 nucleotides are TGTGCCACCAGTTCAGGGACTCCCCCCGAGCAGTACTTC. Its translation is CATSSGTPPEQYF. This chain joins TRBV10-3 and TRBJ2-7; D is possibly TRBD2 (6 bases). From germline, CDR1 is ENHRY and CDR2 SYGVKD. This CDR3 comprises 13 residues.

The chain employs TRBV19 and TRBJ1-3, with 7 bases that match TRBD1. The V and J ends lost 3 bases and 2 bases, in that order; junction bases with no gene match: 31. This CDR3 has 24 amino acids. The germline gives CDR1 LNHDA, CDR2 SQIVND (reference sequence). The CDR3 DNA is TGTGCCAGTAGTATTCCTTGGCAAAATTCGCGGGACAGACATAACCCTAACCCTGGAAACACCATATATTTT. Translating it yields CASSIPWQNSRDRHNPNPGNTIYF.

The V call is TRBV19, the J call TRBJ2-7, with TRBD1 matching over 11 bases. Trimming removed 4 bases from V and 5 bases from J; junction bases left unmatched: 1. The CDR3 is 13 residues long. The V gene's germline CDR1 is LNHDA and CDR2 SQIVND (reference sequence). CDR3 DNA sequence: TGTGCCAGTAGTAGGGGACAGGGGGACGAGCAGTACTTC. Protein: CASSRGQGDEQYF.

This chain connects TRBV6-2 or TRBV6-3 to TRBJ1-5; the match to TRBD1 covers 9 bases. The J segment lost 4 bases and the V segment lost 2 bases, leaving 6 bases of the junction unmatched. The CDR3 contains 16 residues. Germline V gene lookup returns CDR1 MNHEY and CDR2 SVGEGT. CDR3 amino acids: CASSYGPGTGNQPQHF. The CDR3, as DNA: TGTGCCAGCAGTTACGGCCCCGGGACAGGGAATCAGCCCCAGCATTTT.

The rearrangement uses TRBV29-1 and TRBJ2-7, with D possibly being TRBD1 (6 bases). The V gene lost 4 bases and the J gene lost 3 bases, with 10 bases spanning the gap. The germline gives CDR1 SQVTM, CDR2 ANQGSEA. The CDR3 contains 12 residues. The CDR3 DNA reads TGCAGCGTTGGAGGGGGTAGCTACGAGCAGTACTTC. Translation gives CSVGGGSYEQYF.

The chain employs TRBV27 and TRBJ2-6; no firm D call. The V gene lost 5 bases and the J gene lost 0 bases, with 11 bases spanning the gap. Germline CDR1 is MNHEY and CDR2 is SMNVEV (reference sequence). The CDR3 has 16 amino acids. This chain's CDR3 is CASSAQVSSGANVLTF. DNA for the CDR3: TGTGCCAGCAGTGCCCAAGTGAGCTCTGGGGCCAACGTCCTGACTTTC.

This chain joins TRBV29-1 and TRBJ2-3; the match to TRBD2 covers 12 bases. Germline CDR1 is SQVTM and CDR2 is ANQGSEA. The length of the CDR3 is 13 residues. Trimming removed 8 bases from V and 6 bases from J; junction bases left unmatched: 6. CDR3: CSLTSGGRDTQYF. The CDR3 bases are TGCAGCTTGACTAGCGGGGGCCGGGATACGCAGTATTTT.

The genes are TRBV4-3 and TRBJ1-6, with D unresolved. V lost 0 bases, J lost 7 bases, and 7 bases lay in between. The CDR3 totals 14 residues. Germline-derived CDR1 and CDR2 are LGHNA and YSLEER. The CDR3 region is CASSQEYTNSPLHF. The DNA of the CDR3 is TGCGCCAGCAGCCAAGAATACACAAATTCACCCCTCCACTTT.

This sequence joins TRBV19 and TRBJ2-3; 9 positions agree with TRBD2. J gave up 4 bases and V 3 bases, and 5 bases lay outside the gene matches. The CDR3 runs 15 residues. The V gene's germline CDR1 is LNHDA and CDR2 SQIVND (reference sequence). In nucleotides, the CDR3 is TGTGCCAGTAGTATCCGGCGGGGGGGCGCAGATACGCAGTATTTT. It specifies CASSIRRGGADTQYF. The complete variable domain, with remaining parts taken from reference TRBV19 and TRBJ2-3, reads DGGITQSPKYLFRKEGQNVTLSCEQNLNHDAMYWYRQDPGQGLRLIYYSQIVNDFQKGDIAEGYSVSREKKESFPLTVTSAQKNPTAFYLCASSIRRGGADTQYFGPGTRLTVL.

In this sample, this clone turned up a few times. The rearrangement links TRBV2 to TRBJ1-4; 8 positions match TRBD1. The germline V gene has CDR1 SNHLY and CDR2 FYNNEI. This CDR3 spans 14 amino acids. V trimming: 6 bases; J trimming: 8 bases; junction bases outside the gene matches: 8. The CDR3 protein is CASRNRGVGEKLFF. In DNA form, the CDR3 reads TGTGCCAGCAGGAACAGGGGGGTTGGGGAAAAACTGTTTTTT. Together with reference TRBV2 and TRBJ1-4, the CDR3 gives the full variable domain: EPEVTQTPSHQVTQMGQEVILRCVPISNHLYFYWYRQILGQKVEFLVSFYNNEISEKSEIFDDQFSVERPDGSNFTLKIRSTKLEDSAMYFCASRNRGVGEKLFFGSGTQLSVL.

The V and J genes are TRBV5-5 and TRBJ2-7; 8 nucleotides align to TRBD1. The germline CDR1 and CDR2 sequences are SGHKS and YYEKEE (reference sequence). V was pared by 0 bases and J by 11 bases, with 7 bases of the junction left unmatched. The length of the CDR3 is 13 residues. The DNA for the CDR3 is TGTGCCAGCAGCTTGGGTGGACAGGGATATGAGTACTTC. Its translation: CASSLGGQGYEYF. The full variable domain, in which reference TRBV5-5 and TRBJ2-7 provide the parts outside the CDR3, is DAGVTQSPTHLIKTRGQQVTLRCSPISGHKSVSWYQQVLGQGPQFIFQYYEKEERGRGNFPDRFSARQFPNYSSELNVNALLLGDSALYLCASSLGGQGYEYFGPGTRLTVT.

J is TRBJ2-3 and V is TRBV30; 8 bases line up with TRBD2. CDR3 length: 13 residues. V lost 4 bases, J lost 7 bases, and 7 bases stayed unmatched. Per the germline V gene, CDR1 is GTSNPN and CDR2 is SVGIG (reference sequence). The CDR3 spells CAWNRGGVNTQYF. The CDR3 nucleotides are TGTGCCTGGAATCGGGGGGGCGTGAATACGCAGTATTTT. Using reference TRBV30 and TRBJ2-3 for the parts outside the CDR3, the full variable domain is SQTIHQWPATLVQPVGSPLSLECTVEGTSNPNLYWYRQAAGRGLQLLFYSVGIGQISSEVPQNLSASRPQDRQFILSSKKLLLSDSGFYLCAWNRGGVNTQYFGPGTRLTVL.

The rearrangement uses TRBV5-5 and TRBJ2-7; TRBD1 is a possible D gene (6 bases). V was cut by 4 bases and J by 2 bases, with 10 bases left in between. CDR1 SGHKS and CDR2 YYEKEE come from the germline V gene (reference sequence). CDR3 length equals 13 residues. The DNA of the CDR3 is TGTGCCAGCAGCATAAGGGACACCTACGAGCAGTACTTC. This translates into CASSIRDTYEQYF.

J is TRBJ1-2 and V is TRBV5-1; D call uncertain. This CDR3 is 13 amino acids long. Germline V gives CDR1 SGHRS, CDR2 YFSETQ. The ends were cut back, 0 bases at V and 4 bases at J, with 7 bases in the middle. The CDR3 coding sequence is TGCGCCAGCAGCTTGGAGGGAAGCTATGGCTACACCTTC. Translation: CASSLEGSYGYTF.

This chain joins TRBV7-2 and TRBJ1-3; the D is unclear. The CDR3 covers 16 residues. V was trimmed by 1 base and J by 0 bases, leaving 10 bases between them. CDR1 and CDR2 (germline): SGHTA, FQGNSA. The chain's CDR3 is CASSLVAKYSGNTIYF. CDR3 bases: TGTGCCAGCAGCTTAGTCGCAAAATACTCTGGAAACACCATATATTTT.

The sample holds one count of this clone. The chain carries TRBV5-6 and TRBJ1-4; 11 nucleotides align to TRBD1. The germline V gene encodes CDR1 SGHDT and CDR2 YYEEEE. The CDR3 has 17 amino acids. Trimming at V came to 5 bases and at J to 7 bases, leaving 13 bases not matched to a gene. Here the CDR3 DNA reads TGTGCCAGCAGACCACGGGGACAGGGGGTAAAAGGTGAAAAACTGTTTTTT. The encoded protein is CASRPRGQGVKGEKLFF.

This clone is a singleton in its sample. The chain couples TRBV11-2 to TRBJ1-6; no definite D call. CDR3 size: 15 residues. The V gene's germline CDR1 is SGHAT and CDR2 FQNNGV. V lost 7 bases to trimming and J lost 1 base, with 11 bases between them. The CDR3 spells CASTPVGSYNSPLHF. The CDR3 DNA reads TGTGCCAGCACTCCAGTGGGGTCCTATAATTCACCCCTCCACTTT.

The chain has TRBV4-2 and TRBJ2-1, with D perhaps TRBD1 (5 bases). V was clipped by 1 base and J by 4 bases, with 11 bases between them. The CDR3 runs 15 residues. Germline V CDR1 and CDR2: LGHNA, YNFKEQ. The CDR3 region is CASSQVTQGYNEQFF. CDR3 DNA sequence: TGTGCCAGCAGCCAAGTAACTCAGGGATACAATGAGCAGTTCTTC.